These T cell receptor beta chains were read from a single sample in a study of identical twins. TCRdb recomputed calls from the 5' RACE reads with MiXCR, one row per CDR3 protein. The table includes 470,000 or so distinct CDR3 sequences, about 24% detected once. The same data also went into a second study, on T cells expressing NK-cell markers.

The material sequenced was CD4+ T cells sorted from blood. The origin of the receptors is a woman under 30 in good health. Both conserved end residues are part of each CDR3. D genes are given only for firm matches. Where a row states a size, it is once, few, many or the class of an expanded clone; other rows omit it.

clone size	D gene	V gene	J gene	CDR3 DNA	CDR3 protein
-	TRBD1	TRBV4-3	TRBJ2-2	TGCGCCAGCAGCCTTCGACAGGGTCGGGTCGGGGAGCTGTTTTTT	CASSLRQGRVGELFF
few	TRBD2	TRBV15	TRBJ2-4	TGTGCCACCAGCAGAGAGGCAGGGAGGGACATTCAGTACTTC	CATSREAGRDIQYF
-	TRBD1	TRBV6-1	TRBJ2-3	TGTGCCAGCAGAGAGACAGGGTTAAGCACAGATACGCAGTATTTT	CASRETGLSTDTQYF
few	-	TRBV12-3/TRBV12-4	TRBJ1-3	TGTGCCAGCAGACCAGACATGAGCTCTGGAAACACCATATATTTT	CASRPDMSSGNTIYF
-	-	TRBV6-1	TRBJ2-3	TGTGCCAGCAGTCGGACGAGTCTTCGACTTACAGATACGCAGTATTTT	CASSRTSLRLTDTQYF
-	TRBD2	TRBV7-6	TRBJ2-5	TGTGCCCCAGCTCCGGCTAGCGGGGACTTTGGGGAGACCCAGTACTTC	CAPAPASGDFGETQYF
-	-	TRBV7-2	TRBJ2-7	TGTGCCAGCAGCCTGAGAGGGGGTTCGGGAGAGCAGTACTTC	CASSLRGGSGEQYF
-	-	TRBV12-3/TRBV12-4	TRBJ2-1	TGCGCCAGCAGTTTAGGGGTGGTCTACAATGAGCAGTTCTTC	CASSLGVVYNEQFF
-	-	TRBV3-1	TRBJ2-7	TGTGCCAGCAGCCAAGGCCCAGGGTTGTCCTACGAGCAGTACTTC	CASSQGPGLSYEQYF
-	-	TRBV10-3	TRBJ2-3	TGTGCCATCAGTGAACGCGGGGGCTTGGCAGATACGCAGTATTTT	CAISERGGLADTQYF
-	TRBD2	TRBV5-1	TRBJ2-7	TGCGCCAGCAGCTGGATAGCGGGAGTCGGCGAGCAGTACTTC	CASSWIAGVGEQYF
few	-	TRBV3-1	TRBJ1-1	TGTGCCAGCAGCCACTGGACCCAAAGGGGAGCTTTCTTT	CASSHWTQRGAFF
-	-	TRBV7-2	TRBJ1-2	TGTGCCAGCAGCTTAGTGGAGGGGAGCTATGGCTACACCTTC	CASSLVEGSYGYTF
-	-	TRBV24-1	TRBJ2-3	TGTGCCACCAGTGATTCCGGGGGCACAGATACGCAGTATTTT	CATSDSGGTDTQYF
-	TRBD2	TRBV7-9	TRBJ2-3	TGTGCCAGCAGCTCACCTACGACTAGCGGGAGGGATACGCAGTATTTT	CASSSPTTSGRDTQYF
-	-	TRBV6-2/TRBV6-3	TRBJ2-7	TGTGCCAGCACTCCTCGGACTGGCTGGGACTACGAGCAGTACTTC	CASTPRTGWDYEQYF
-	TRBD2	TRBV24-1	TRBJ2-3	TGTGCCACCAGTGATCGGGGGGAAGGATCAGATACGCAGTATTTT	CATSDRGEGSDTQYF
-	TRBD2	TRBV6-1	TRBJ2-7	TGTGCCAGCATCGCGACTAGCGGGGGGTACGAGCAGTACTTC	CASIATSGGYEQYF
few	-	TRBV7-9	TRBJ2-7	TGTGCCAGCAGCCCCAACAGGGATTCCCTCGAGCAGTACTTC	CASSPNRDSLEQYF
-	-	TRBV5-6	TRBJ2-3	TGTGCCAGCAGCTGGGGGTCGAGCACAGATACGCAGTATTTT	CASSWGSSTDTQYF
-	-	TRBV11-2	TRBJ2-7	TGTGCCAGTTCTCGGACGACCTCGTACGAGCAGTACTTC	CASSRTTSYEQYF
-	-	TRBV20-1	TRBJ2-1	TGCAGTGCTAGCGGGGTCCTAGGTATTGAGCAGTTCTTC	CSASGVLGIEQFF
-	-	TRBV29-1	TRBJ1-1	TGCAGCGTTGATCCACAGACGGCCACTGAAGCTTTCTTT	CSVDPQTATEAFF
-	TRBD1	TRBV25-1	TRBJ2-7	TGTGCCAGCAGCGAGATCCAGGGGGTCTACGAGCAGTACTTC	CASSEIQGVYEQYF